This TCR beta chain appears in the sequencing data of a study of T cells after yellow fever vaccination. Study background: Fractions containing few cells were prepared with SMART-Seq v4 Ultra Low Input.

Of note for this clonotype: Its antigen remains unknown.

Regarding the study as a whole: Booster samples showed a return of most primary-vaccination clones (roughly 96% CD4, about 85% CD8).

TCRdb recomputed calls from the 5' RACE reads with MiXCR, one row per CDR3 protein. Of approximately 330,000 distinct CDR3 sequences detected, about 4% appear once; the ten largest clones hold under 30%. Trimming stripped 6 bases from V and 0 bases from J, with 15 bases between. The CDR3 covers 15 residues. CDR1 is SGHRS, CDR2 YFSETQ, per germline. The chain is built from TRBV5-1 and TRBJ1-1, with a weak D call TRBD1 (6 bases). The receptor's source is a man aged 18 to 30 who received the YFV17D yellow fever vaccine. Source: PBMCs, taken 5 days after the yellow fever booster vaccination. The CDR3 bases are TGCGCCAGCACACCTGTCGGACAGCTGAACACTGAAGCTTTCTTT. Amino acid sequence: CASTPVGQLNTEAFF.